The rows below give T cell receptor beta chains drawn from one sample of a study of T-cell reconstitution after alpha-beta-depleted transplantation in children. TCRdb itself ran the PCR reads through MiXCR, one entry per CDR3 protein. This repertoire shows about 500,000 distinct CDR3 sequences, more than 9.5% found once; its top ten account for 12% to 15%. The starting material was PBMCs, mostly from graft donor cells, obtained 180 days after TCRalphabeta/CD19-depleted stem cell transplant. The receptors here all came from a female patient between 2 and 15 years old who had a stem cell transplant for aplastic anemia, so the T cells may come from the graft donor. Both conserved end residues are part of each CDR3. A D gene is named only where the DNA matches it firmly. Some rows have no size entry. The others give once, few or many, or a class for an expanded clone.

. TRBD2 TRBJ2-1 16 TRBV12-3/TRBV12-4 CASSPKRGLSYNEQFF TGTGCCAGCAGTCCAAAGCGGGGACTCTCCTACAATGAGCAGTTCTTC
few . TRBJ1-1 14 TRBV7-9 CASKMMGGVTEAFF TGTGCCAGCAAAATGATGGGGGGAGTCACTGAAGCTTTCTTT
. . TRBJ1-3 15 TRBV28 CASSNIRQTVNTIYF TGTGCCAGCAGTAATATCCGACAGACAGTAAACACCATATATTTT
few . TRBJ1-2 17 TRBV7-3 CASSTSGPWPGLDGYTF TGTGCCAGCAGCACGTCTGGTCCATGGCCAGGGTTGGATGGCTACACCTTC
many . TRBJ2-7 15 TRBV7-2 CASSLGQKVPYEQYF TGTGCCAGCAGCTTAGGCCAGAAAGTCCCCTACGAGCAGTACTTC
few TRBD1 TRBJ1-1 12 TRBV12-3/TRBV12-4 CASRSGTGKAFF TGTGCCAGCAGATCCGGGACAGGGAAAGCTTTCTTT
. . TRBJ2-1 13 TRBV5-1 CASSFGIYNEQFF TGCGCCAGCAGCTTCGGTATCTACAATGAGCAGTTCTTC
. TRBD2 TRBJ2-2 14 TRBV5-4 CASSREGNTGELFF TGTGCCAGCAGCCGGGAGGGGAACACCGGGGAGCTGTTTTTT
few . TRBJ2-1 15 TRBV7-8 CASSLEEGPYNEQFF TGTGCCAGCAGCTTAGAGGAGGGGCCGTACAATGAGCAGTTCTTC
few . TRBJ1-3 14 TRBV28 CASSSPKRGNTIYF TGTGCCAGCAGCTCCCCCAAACGGGGAAACACCATATATTTT
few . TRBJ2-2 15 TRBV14 CASSQVVVNTGELFF TGTGCCAGCAGCCAAGTAGTTGTGAACACCGGGGAGCTGTTTTTT
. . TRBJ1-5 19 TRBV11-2 CASSLDGGRGPASNQPQHF TGTGCCAGCAGCTTAGATGGAGGTCGGGGGCCGGCTAGCAATCAGCCCCAGCATTTT
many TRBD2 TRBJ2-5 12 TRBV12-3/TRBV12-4 CASRRGGETQYF TGTGCCAGCAGGCGGGGGGGAGAGACCCAGTACTTC
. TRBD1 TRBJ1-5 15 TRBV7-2 CASSLGGQINQPQHF TGTGCCAGCAGCTTAGGGGGACAGATCAATCAGCCCCAGCATTTT
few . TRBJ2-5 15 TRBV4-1 CASSHPRGGQETQYF TGCGCCAGCAGCCACCCTAGGGGGGGGCAAGAGACCCAGTACTTC
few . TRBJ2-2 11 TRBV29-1 CSVSRAGELFF TGCAGCGTTTCAAGGGCGGGGGAGCTGTTTTTT
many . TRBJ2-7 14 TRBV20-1 CSASDLWSRHEQYF TGCAGTGCCTCAGATTTGTGGTCTAGACATGAGCAGTACTTC
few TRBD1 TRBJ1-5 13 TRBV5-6 CASSSQGAAPQHF TGTGCCAGCAGCTCCCAGGGGGCCGCGCCCCAGCATTTT
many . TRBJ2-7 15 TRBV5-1 CASSGPGLSSYEQYF TGCGCCAGCAGCGGGCCCGGACTGAGCTCCTACGAGCAGTACTTC
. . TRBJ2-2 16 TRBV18 CASSPLAADNTGELFF TGTGCCAGCTCACCATTGGCTGCTGATAACACCGGGGAGCTGTTTTTT
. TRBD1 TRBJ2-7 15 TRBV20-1 CSARDPGTGDDEQYF TGCAGTGCTAGAGATCCGGGGACAGGGGACGACGAGCAGTACTTC
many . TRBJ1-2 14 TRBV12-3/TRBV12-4 CASTLGPLPYGYTF TGTGCCAGCACCCTCGGGCCGCTTCCCTATGGCTACACCTTC